This T cell receptor beta chain is drawn from a study of T cells after posttransplantation cyclophosphamide. Assay: immunoSEQ multiplex PCR; the TCRdb copy retains only in-frame clones and omits some. The table lists under 45,000 clones, with no singletons. This clone was observed many times. Its target is not known. CDR1 and CDR2 from the germline V gene are SGHDN and FVKESK. CDR3 length: 14 amino acids. V lost 3 bases and J lost 2, with 11 bases in between. Study-level findings and limits: Donor CD8+ memory clones often dominated recipient blood repertoires at later times. TRB overlap between skin or GI tissue T cells and blood was limited.

The sequencing input was PBMCs. This TCR derives from a woman aged 50 to 60 in good health and a related stem cell transplant donor. This sequence joins TRBV14 and TRBJ2-7; a possible D gene is TRBD1 (6 bases). The CDR3, as DNA: TGTGCCAGCAGCCAGGCAGGGGCGGCCTACGAGCAGTACTTC. As protein: CASSQAGAAYEQYF. Filled out from reference TRBV14 and TRBJ2-7, the complete variable domain reads EAGVTQFPSHSVIEKGQTVTLRCDPISGHDNLYWYRRVMGKEIKFLLHFVKESKQDESGMPNNRFLAERTGGTYSTLKVQPAELEDSGVYFCASSQAGAAYEQYFGPGTRLTVT.